The 24 T cell receptor beta chains below were found in one sample sequenced in a study of CD8 T cells in ankylosing spondylitis. One entry per CDR3 protein results from TCRdb running MiXCR on the 5' RACE reads. The table includes roughly 450,000 distinct CDR3 sequences, roughly a quarter detected once. For these TCRs, the target antigens are not known. General study results and limits: A TCR beta motif of fewer than ten highly homologous variants appeared characteristic of ankylosing spondylitis blood.

Sequencing was carried out using blood, either unsorted or a sorted T cell fraction (not recorded which). These receptors were obtained from a male donor with ankylosing spondylitis.

The CDR3 here is CASSQDANTGELFF. The CDR3 DNA is TGCGCCAGCAGCCAAGACGCAAACACCGGGGAGCTGTTTTTT. The V call is TRBV5-1, the J call TRBJ2-2; D gene uncertain. The CDR3 is made up of 14 amino acids. Germline V gene data show CDR1 as SGHRS and CDR2 as YFSETQ. V was pared by 4 bases and J by 2 bases, with 9 bases between.

The chain links TRBV12-3 or TRBV12-4 to TRBJ2-7; D not resolved. The CDR3 has 9 amino acids. V was shortened by 9 bases and J by 2 bases, with 2 bases between the two germline ends. Written as DNA, the CDR3 is TGTGCCAGGGCCTACGAGCAGTACTTC. Amino acid sequence: CARAYEQYF.

The rearrangement links TRBV2 to TRBJ1-1; D not certain. Germline V gene lookup returns CDR1 SNHLY and CDR2 FYNNEI. The length of the CDR3 is 11 residues. V lost 7 bases and J lost 5, with 8 bases in between. In DNA form, the CDR3 reads TGTGCCAGCACCCAAGAAACTGAAGCTTTCTTT. It codes for CASTQETEAFF.

This clonotype was seen repeatedly, ten times or more. The CDR3 DNA is TGTGCCAGCAGCTTATCGGCAGGGGGCTTCTACGAGCAGTACGTC. The encoded protein is CASSLSAGGFYEQYV. This rearrangement joins TRBV7-9 to TRBJ2-7; 8 bases are a match to TRBD1. J was trimmed by 3 bases and V by 2 bases; bases with no gene match: 6. CDR1 and CDR2 (germline): SEHNR, FQNEAQ (reference sequence). The CDR3 extends over 15 amino acids.

The J gene is TRBJ2-2, the V gene TRBV7-2; D uncertain. V gave up 6 bases and J gave up 5 bases, with 4 bases separating them. The germline V gene encodes CDR1 SGHTA and CDR2 FQGNSA. This CDR3 has 11 amino acids. CDR3 in amino acids: CASRLTGELFF. CDR3 in DNA: TGTGCCAGCAGGTTAACCGGGGAGCTGTTTTTT.

In this sample, this clonotype turned up many times. The V gene is TRBV5-1, the J gene TRBJ2-6; TRBD1 is a possible D gene (6 bases). Per the germline V gene, CDR1 is SGHRS and CDR2 is YFSETQ. V gave up 4 bases and J gave up 0 bases, with 14 bases separating them. The CDR3 runs 17 residues. CDR3 coding DNA: TGCGCCAGCAGCGTCAGGGGAGATTACTCTGGGGCCAACGTCCTGACTTTC. Translation gives CASSVRGDYSGANVLTF.

This chain connects TRBV20-1 to TRBJ1-1; 10 bases agree with TRBD1. CDR3 length: 15 residues. CDR1 DFQATT and CDR2 SNEGSKA come from the germline V gene (reference sequence). The CDR3 here is CRAGTGAARGTEAFF. The DNA of the CDR3 is TGCAGGGCCGGGACAGGGGCCGCCAGGGGCACTGAAGCTTTCTTT.

The chain has TRBV7-2 and TRBJ2-7; D may be TRBD1 or TRBD2 (6 bases each). The CDR3 is 14 amino acids. Germline CDR1 SGHTA, CDR2 FQGNSA. Trimming took off 4 bases at V and 5 bases at J, with 15 bases between the two ends. CDR3 region: CASSYQLGGNEQYF. The CDR3 nucleotides are TGTGCCAGCAGCTACCAACTAGGGGGGAACGAGCAGTACTTC. Complete variable domain (other parts from reference TRBV7-2 and TRBJ2-7): GAGVSQSPSNKVTEKGKDVELRCDPISGHTALYWYRQSLGQGLEFLIYFQGNSAPDKSGLPSDRFSAERTGGSVSTLTIQRTQQEDSAVYLCASSYQLGGNEQYFGPGTRLTVT.

The J gene is TRBJ2-5, the V gene TRBV12-3 or TRBV12-4; unclear D gene. This CDR3 comprises 14 residues. The V end lost 5 bases, the J end lost 5 bases, and 15 bases lay between the germline ends. CDR3 amino acids: CASSTDTTRETQYF. The CDR3 DNA follows: TGTGCCAGCAGTACCGACACGACCCGGGAGACCCAGTACTTC.

This clonotype showed up just a few times. The CDR3 nucleotides read TGCGCCAGCAGCTTGGCGGTAGGCGGGTTCGGGAGTCGGGTCGAGCAGTACTTC. Amino acids: CASSLAVGGFGSRVEQYF. V gene TRBV5-1 combines with J gene TRBJ2-7, with a weak D call TRBD2 (6 bases). V was pared by 0 bases and J by 6 bases, with 25 bases between. This CDR3 comprises 18 residues. Per the germline V gene, CDR1 is SGHRS and CDR2 is YFSETQ.

This chain joins TRBV7-2 and TRBJ2-2; TRBD2 is a possible D gene (5 bases). The CDR3 is made up of 15 amino acids. Germline CDR1 and CDR2: SGHTA and FQGNSA. V was trimmed by 3 bases and J by 2 bases, leaving 10 bases between them. This chain's CDR3 is CASSLSGVNTGELFF. The CDR3 DNA sequence: TGTGCCAGCAGCTTGTCCGGGGTAAACACCGGGGAGCTGTTTTTT.

There are a few counts of this clonotype. The CDR3 coding sequence is TGTGCCAGCAGTGGGACTAGGCGAAATTCACCCCTCCACTTT. Residues: CASSGTRRNSPLHF. The genes are TRBV2 and TRBJ1-6; no firm D call. Trimming left V 4 bases short and J 7 bases short, with 11 bases between. Germline V gene data show CDR1 as SNHLY and CDR2 as FYNNEI. The CDR3 runs to 14 residues. The variable domain in full, completed from reference TRBV2 and TRBJ1-6, reads EPEVTQTPSHQVTQMGQEVILRCVPISNHLYFYWYRQILGQKVEFLVSFYNNEISEKSEIFDDQFSVERPDGSNFTLKIRSTKLEDSAMYFCASSGTRRNSPLHFGNGTRLTVT.

Ten or more counts support this clonotype. The J gene is TRBJ2-7, the V gene TRBV29-1; 7 positions match TRBD1. CDR3 size: 12 residues. CDR1 is SQVTM and CDR2 is ANQGSEA in the germline V gene. V dropped 5 bases and J dropped 5; count of bases not matched to a gene: 6. The CDR3 protein is CSVRQGRDEQYV. CDR3 nucleotides: TGCAGCGTTCGACAGGGAAGGGACGAGCAGTACGTC.

This clonotype was picked up a small number of times. V and J are TRBV5-1 and TRBJ2-7; D is undetermined. Germline loops: CDR1 SGHRS, CDR2 YFSETQ. V gave up 0 bases and J gave up 1 base, with 17 bases separating them. The CDR3 runs to 17 residues. CDR3 amino acids: CASSLASGSLSSYEQYF. CDR3 nucleotides: TGCGCCAGCAGCTTGGCTTCCGGGTCCTTAAGTTCCTACGAGCAGTACTTC.

V is TRBV24-1 and J is TRBJ2-5; no firm D call. Germline lookup yields CDR1 KGHDR and CDR2 SFDVKD. V lost 9 bases and J lost 4, with 14 bases in between. This CDR3 is built from 13 residues. CDR3 in amino acids: CATAARDIETQYF. The CDR3, as DNA: TGTGCCACCGCTGCAAGGGATATAGAGACCCAGTACTTC.

The CDR3 is CASSLASSALWGSTYEQYF. The CDR3 nucleotides are TGTGCCAGCAGCTTAGCTTCTAGCGCCCTTTGGGGTAGCACCTACGAGCAGTACTTC. The genes are TRBV7-2 and TRBJ2-7; tentatively, D is TRBD2 (6 bases). Deletions cut 0 bases from V and 2 bases from J, with 23 bases between. CDR1 is SGHTA and CDR2 is FQGNSA in the germline V gene. The CDR3 loop spans 19 amino acids.

V is TRBV29-1 and J is TRBJ1-1; D gene uncertain. Germline assignment: CDR1 SQVTM and CDR2 ANQGSEA. V was trimmed by 4 bases and J by 0 bases, leaving 9 bases between them. This CDR3 is 13 amino acids long. CDR3 in amino acids: CSVGSSMNTEAFF. The CDR3 nucleotides are TGCAGCGTTGGCTCTAGCATGAACACTGAAGCTTTCTTT.

This clonotype has only a few counts. The V call is TRBV5-1, the J call TRBJ1-6; D is possibly TRBD1 (6 bases). The CDR3 contains 16 residues. V was cut by 3 bases and J by 7 bases, with 17 bases left in between. Germline CDR1 and CDR2: SGHRS and YFSETQ. The CDR3 loop reads CASSYALQGWNSPLHF. The CDR3 coding sequence is TGCGCCAGCAGCTATGCACTACAGGGTTGGAATTCACCCCTCCACTTT.

The rearrangement links TRBV20-1 to TRBJ1-2, with TRBD1 identical over 7 bases. There are 11 residues in the CDR3. Germline CDR1 DFQATT, CDR2 SNEGSKA (reference sequence). V gave up 6 bases and J gave up 8 bases; unmatched junction bases: 6. The chain's CDR3 is CSASRQGGYTF. In DNA, the CDR3 is TGCAGTGCCTCCAGACAGGGAGGCTACACCTTC.

J is TRBJ1-5 and V is TRBV5-5; D perhaps matches TRBD1 (6 bases). From germline, CDR1 is SGHKS and CDR2 YYEKEE (reference sequence). The CDR3 has 17 amino acids. Trimming stripped 4 bases from V and 3 bases from J, with 20 bases between. The CDR3 sequence: CASSRNRVGSLNQPQHF. CDR3 bases: TGTGCCAGCAGCCGGAACAGGGTGGGTTCCCTCAATCAGCCCCAGCATTTT.

This clonotype was observed a few times. The rearrangement joins TRBV24-1 to TRBJ2-5, with TRBD1 as a possible D gene (5 bases). Germline-derived CDR1 and CDR2 are KGHDR and SFDVKD. This CDR3 is built from 15 residues. The germline V and J ends were trimmed by 2 bases and 5 bases, with 14 bases remaining between them. CDR3 bases: TGTGCCACCAGTGATTCAACGTACAGGCGGGAGACCCAGTACTTC. This translates into CATSDSTYRRETQYF.

Only a few counts were recorded for this clonotype. V is TRBV28 and J is TRBJ1-5, with no clear D. Germline V gene lookup returns CDR1 MDHEN and CDR2 SYDVKM. The ends were cut back, 6 bases at V and 4 bases at J, with 13 bases in the middle. There are 14 residues in the CDR3. The CDR3 here is CASSPRIGNQPQHF. CDR3 nucleotides: TGTGCCAGCAGCCCCCGGATAGGGAATCAGCCCCAGCATTTT. The whole variable domain, filled in from reference TRBV28 and TRBJ1-5, reads DVKVTQSSRYLVKRTGEKVFLECVQDMDHENMFWYRQDPGLGLRLIYFSYDVKMKEKGDIPEGYSVSREKKERFSLILESASTNQTSMYLCASSPRIGNQPQHFGDGTRLSIL.

Only a few counts were recorded for this clonotype. The chain joins TRBV20-1 to TRBJ1-1; no firm D call. CDR1 and CDR2 from the germline V gene are DFQATT and SNEGSKA (reference sequence). This CDR3 is 11 amino acids long. Trimming removed 4 bases at V and 6 bases at J, with 9 bases between. The CDR3 loop is CSATTGSEAFF. CDR3 DNA: TGCAGTGCTACTACGGGGTCTGAAGCTTTCTTT.

V gene TRBV27 combines with J gene TRBJ1-1; 7 bases map to TRBD1. V shed 6 bases, J shed 4 bases, and the junction held 8 bases outside the gene matches. The germline V gene encodes CDR1 MNHEY and CDR2 SMNVEV (reference sequence). The CDR3 contains 14 residues. The CDR3 bases are TGTGCCAGCAGACTTGACAGGGCCGGCACTGAAGCTTTCTTT. Its protein product is CASRLDRAGTEAFF.